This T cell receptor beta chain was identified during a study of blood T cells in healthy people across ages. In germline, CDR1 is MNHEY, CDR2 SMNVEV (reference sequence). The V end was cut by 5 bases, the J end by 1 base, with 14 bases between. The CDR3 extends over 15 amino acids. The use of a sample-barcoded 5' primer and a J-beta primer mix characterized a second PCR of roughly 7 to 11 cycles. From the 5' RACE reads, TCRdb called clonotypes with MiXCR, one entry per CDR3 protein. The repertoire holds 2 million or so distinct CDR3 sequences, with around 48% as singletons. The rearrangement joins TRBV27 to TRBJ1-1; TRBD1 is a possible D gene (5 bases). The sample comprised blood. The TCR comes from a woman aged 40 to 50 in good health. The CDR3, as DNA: TGTGCCAGCAGTCTCTTGGGACCGACGAACACTGAAGCTTTCTTT. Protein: CASSLLGPTNTEAFF.